Presented here are 30 T cell receptor beta chains from one specimen sequenced in a study of OX40 agonist ivuxolimab in advanced cancers. The repertoire was sequenced with immunoSEQ multiplex PCR; TCRdb's copy has only in-frame clones and lacks some. The sample holds under 95,000 clones, roughly 82% seen once. The sample here was CD4+ or CD8+ T cells sorted from blood, taken in a trial of the OX40 agonist ivuxolimab. These receptors were obtained from an adult with an advanced solid tumor such as melanoma, head and neck, liver or kidney cancer.

V is TRBV5-1 and J is TRBJ2-2, with no clear D. There are 13 residues in the CDR3. Per the germline V gene, CDR1 is SGHRS and CDR2 is YFSETQ. V gave up 0 bases and J gave up 6 bases, with 6 bases separating them. The CDR3 DNA sequence: TGCGCCAGCAGCTTGGAGGCCCCCGGGGAGCTGTTTTTT. Translation: CASSLEAPGELFF.

The chain joins TRBV11-2 to TRBJ2-2; D unclear. The length of the CDR3 is 12 residues. Germline CDR1 is SGHAT and CDR2 is FQNNGV. The V end lost 5 bases, the J end lost 6 bases, and 7 bases lay between the germline ends. DNA for the CDR3: TGTGCCAGCAGCCCTAACGCCGGGGAGCTGTTTTTT. Translated, it gives CASSPNAGELFF.

This chain links TRBV11-2 with TRBJ1-2; D gene ambiguous. V was clipped by 4 bases and J by 4 bases, with 10 bases between them. Germline V lookup: CDR1 SGHAT, CDR2 FQNNGV. The CDR3 runs 13 residues. CDR3 coding DNA: TGTGCCAGCAGCTCCTCCCTAGCCTATGGCTACACCTTC. Its protein product is CASSSSLAYGYTF.

The rearrangement uses TRBV5-1 and TRBJ2-1; TRBD2 aligns across 9 bases. The germline V gene encodes CDR1 SGHRS and CDR2 YFSETQ. CDR3 length: 18 amino acids. V dropped 4 bases and J dropped 7; count of bases not matched to a gene: 18. This CDR3 reads CASSLSGTSPYAVNEQFF. DNA for the CDR3: TGCGCCAGCAGCCTTTCAGGGACTAGCCCCTACGCCGTTAATGAGCAGTTCTTC. Combining the CDR3 with reference TRBV5-1 and TRBJ2-1 gives the whole variable domain KAGVTQTPRYLIKTRGQQVTLSCSPISGHRSVSWYQQTPGQGLQFLFEYFSETQRNKGNFPGRFSGRQFSNSRSEMNVSTLELGDSALYLCASSLSGTSPYAVNEQFFGPGTRLTVL.

In regard to this clone: At one of its ends the junction is not consistent with the germline gene, which may arise from a read error. The rearrangement links TRBV4-1 to TRBJ1-4, with a weak D call TRBD1 (5 bases). CDR1 is MGHRA and CDR2 is YSYEKL in the germline V gene. The CDR3 is 17 amino acids. Written as DNA, the CDR3 is TGCGCCAACAGCCGCCCAGCCGGGGCGGTCTGGGGTGAAAAACTGTTTTTT. Protein: CANSRPAGAVWGEKLFF.

The chain joins TRBV7-3 to TRBJ2-3; 8 bases agree with TRBD2. Germline V gene lookup returns CDR1 SGHTA and CDR2 FQGTGA. V was pared by 4 bases and J by 8 bases, with 8 bases of the junction left unmatched. This CDR3 contains 14 residues. The CDR3 nucleotides read TGTGCCAGCAGCTCCGGGACTAGTGGGGTTACGCAGTATTTT. It codes for CASSSGTSGVTQYF. The variable domain in full, completed from reference TRBV7-3 and TRBJ2-3, reads GAGVSQTPSNKVTEKGKYVELRCDPISGHTALYWYRQSLGQGPEFLIYFQGTGAADDSGLPNDRFFAVRPEGSVSTLKIQRTERGDSAVYLCASSSGTSGVTQYFGPGTRLTVL.

The chain links TRBV7-2 to TRBJ2-1; D might be TRBD2 (6 bases). CDR1 and CDR2 (germline): SGHTA, FQGNSA. V was shortened by 0 bases and J by 11 bases, with 11 bases between the two germline ends. This CDR3 has 13 amino acids. The CDR3 coding sequence is TGTGCCAGCAGCTTAGCCTCCGGGAGTCAGCAGTTCTTC. Protein sequence: CASSLASGSQQFF.

The genes are TRBV19 and TRBJ2-2; TRBD2 aligns across 11 bases. Germline trimming cut 5 bases from V and 9 bases from J; bases unmatched to any gene: 8. The CDR3 is made up of 15 amino acids. Germline V gives CDR1 LNHDA, CDR2 SQIVND (reference sequence). The chain's CDR3 is CASSPLAGVGRELFF. The CDR3 DNA follows: TGTGCCAGTAGTCCACTAGCGGGAGTAGGTCGGGAGCTGTTTTTT.

CDR3 sequence (DNA): TGTGCCAGCAGCTCAACTCACGCGAACTATGGCTACACCTTC. Encoded protein: CASSSTHANYGYTF. V is TRBV6-5 and J is TRBJ1-2; D not certain. CDR1 and CDR2 (germline): MNHEY, SVGAGI. The CDR3 covers 14 residues. Trimming cost V 6 bases and J 2 bases, with 13 bases left between them.

The chain joins TRBV6-5 to TRBJ1-1, with D uncertain. This CDR3 spans 13 amino acids. CDR1 MNHEY and CDR2 SVGAGI come from the germline V gene. Trimming removed 2 bases at V and 1 base at J, with 5 bases between. The CDR3 region is CASSYMANTEAFF. The CDR3, as DNA: TGTGCCAGCAGTTACATGGCGAACACTGAAGCTTTCTTT.

The chain uses TRBV7-9 and TRBJ1-5; maybe TRBD1 (6 bases). Per germline, CDR1 SEHNR and CDR2 FQNEAQ (reference sequence). The V and J ends lost 1 base and 3 bases respectively, with 16 bases between them. This CDR3 spans 17 amino acids. This CDR3 is CASSLVKAGDPNQPQHF. CDR3 bases: TGTGCCAGCAGCTTAGTGAAGGCAGGGGATCCCAATCAGCCCCAGCATTTT. Based on the CDR3 plus reference TRBV7-9 and TRBJ1-5, the full variable domain is DTGVSQNPRHKITKRGQNVTFRCDPISEHNRLYWYRQTLGQGPEFLTYFQNEAQLEKSRLLSDRFSAERPKGSFSTLEIQRTEQGDSAMYLCASSLVKAGDPNQPQHFGDGTRLSIL.

The V call is TRBV9, the J call TRBJ2-6; a weak D match, TRBD1 (5 bases). The germline V and J ends were trimmed by 5 bases and 2 bases, with 11 bases remaining between them. Germline V gene sequence: CDR1 SGDLS, CDR2 YYNGEE. This CDR3 region has 15 residues. For the CDR3, the DNA is TGTGCCAGCAGATCCAGGGTGACTGGGGCCAACGTCCTGACTTTC. This encodes CASRSRVTGANVLTF.

The chain carries TRBV7-9 and TRBJ1-3, with D uncertain. The germline V and J ends were trimmed by 5 bases and 4 bases, with 6 bases remaining between them. This CDR3 has 12 amino acids. From germline, CDR1 is SEHNR and CDR2 FQNEAQ (reference sequence). The chain's CDR3 is CASSIQGNTIYF. The CDR3 DNA follows: TGTGCCAGCAGCATACAGGGAAACACCATATATTTT.

The genes are TRBV5-4 and TRBJ2-6; TRBD1 aligns across 7 bases. CDR3 length equals 15 residues. The J segment lost 2 bases and the V segment lost 4 bases, leaving 3 bases of the junction unmatched. Germline CDR1 reads SGHNT; CDR2 reads YYREEE (reference sequence). The CDR3 bases are TGTGCCAGCAGCCTTCAGGGGGCTGGGGCCAACGTCCTGACTTTC. It encodes CASSLQGAGANVLTF. Filled out from reference TRBV5-4 and TRBJ2-6, the complete variable domain reads ETGVTQSPTHLIKTRGQQVTLRCSSQSGHNTVSWYQQALGQGPQFIFQYYREEENGRGNFPPRFSGLQFPNYSSELNVNALELDDSALYLCASSLQGAGANVLTFGAGSRLTVL.

This chain uses TRBV7-2 with TRBJ1-2; D ambiguous. Looked up from germline, CDR1 is SGHTA and CDR2 is FQGNSA. The CDR3 is made up of 14 amino acids. Trimming cost V 1 base and J 0 bases, with 6 bases left between them. CDR3 in amino acids: CASSLDRTNYGYTF. CDR3 bases: TGTGCCAGCAGCTTAGATCGGACTAACTATGGCTACACCTTC.

V usage is TRBV2 and J usage is TRBJ1-6, with D maybe TRBD1 (6 bases). Trimming took 6 bases from V and 9 from J, leaving 12 bases between them. The germline V gene encodes CDR1 SNHLY and CDR2 FYNNEI. There are 13 residues in the CDR3. CDR3 region: CASRDSLGSPLHF. In nucleotides, the CDR3 is TGTGCCAGCAGGGACAGCCTGGGTTCACCCCTCCACTTT.

V is TRBV5-1 and J is TRBJ2-2; the D gene is possibly TRBD2 (5 bases). This CDR3 is 13 amino acids long. CDR1 and CDR2 from the germline V gene are SGHRS and YFSETQ. Trimming shortened V by 4 bases and J by 5 bases, and 9 bases separated the two germline ends. The CDR3 region is CASSGGRTGELFF. CDR3 in DNA: TGCGCCAGCAGCGGCGGGCGAACCGGGGAGCTGTTTTTT.

This clone was counted once. This sequence joins TRBV6-5 and TRBJ1-2; D might be TRBD1 (5 bases). Germline CDR1 MNHEY, CDR2 SVGAGI. This CDR3 region has 16 residues. V was shortened by 4 bases and J by 5 bases, with 20 bases between the two germline ends. CDR3 region: CASSLLRRQGGYGYTF. CDR3 in DNA: TGTGCCAGCAGTTTGCTACGTCGGCAGGGCGGGTATGGCTACACCTTC.

This clone has only one observation. The chain recombines TRBV7-9 with TRBJ1-2; D is perhaps TRBD1 (6 bases). CDR1 is SEHNR and CDR2 is FQNEAQ in the germline V gene (reference sequence). V dropped 0 bases and J dropped 4 bases, with 15 bases sitting between them. The CDR3 extends over 16 amino acids. CDR3 sequence reads: CASSLAPRQEPYGYTF. DNA of the CDR3: TGTGCCAGCAGCTTAGCCCCGCGACAGGAGCCCTATGGCTACACCTTC.

This chain links TRBV2 with TRBJ2-6, with 10 bases aligning to TRBD1. Germline V gene data show CDR1 as SNHLY and CDR2 as FYNNEI. The length of the CDR3 is 16 residues. Trimming at V came to 6 bases and at J to 1 base, leaving 3 bases not matched to a gene. The CDR3 coding sequence is TGTGCCAGCAGGAGACAGGGGGCTTCTGGGGCCAACGTCCTGACTTTC. Its protein product is CASRRQGASGANVLTF.

This clone has just one count. The V call is TRBV7-9, the J call TRBJ2-2, with TRBD2 identical over 9 bases. Unmatched junction bases numbered 13, after V lost 4 bases and J lost 4 bases. Germline V lookup: CDR1 SEHNR, CDR2 FQNEAQ (reference sequence). This CDR3 is 18 amino acids long. In DNA, the CDR3 is TGTGCCAGCAGCTCCCCCGGGGGCGGGGGGGGAGTCACCGGGGAGCTGTTTTTT. Translation gives CASSSPGGGGGVTGELFF.

The chain has TRBV5-4 and TRBJ2-3, with 12 bases identical to TRBD2. Germline V gene lookup returns CDR1 SGHNT and CDR2 YYREEE (reference sequence). J lost 1 base, V lost 4 bases, and 4 bases had no gene match. This CDR3 spans 16 amino acids. As DNA, the CDR3 is TGTGCCAGCAGCATCAGACTAGCGGGGGGCACAGATACGCAGTATTTT. It specifies CASSIRLAGGTDTQYF.

V usage is TRBV21-1 and J usage is TRBJ1-2; the listed D gene, TRBD1, was not tested against the DNA. TRBV21-1 has pseudogene status. The CDR3 loop spans 15 amino acids. As DNA, the CDR3 is TGTGCCAGCACCCAGGGTTATCCTACTAAATATGGCTACACCTTC. Its translation: CASTQGYPTKYGYTF.

The chain has TRBV5-1 and TRBJ2-3; the match to TRBD2 covers 11 bases. Per germline, CDR1 SGHRS and CDR2 YFSETQ. CDR3 length: 15 amino acids. With V trimmed by 4 bases and J by 4 bases, 5 bases remained unmatched. The CDR3, as DNA: TGCGCCAGCAGCAGGTCACTAGCGGGAGCAGATACGCAGTATTTT. Translation gives CASSRSLAGADTQYF.

CDR3 bases: TGTGCCAGCAGCTTCGGCACCGGGGAGCTGTTTTTT. Residues: CASSFGTGELFF. The chain links TRBV7-5 to TRBJ2-2; the table assigns TRBD2, which was not confirmed against the DNA. TRBV7-5 is classified as a pseudogene. This CDR3 comprises 12 residues.

The J gene is TRBJ2-7, the V gene TRBV25-1; 7 bases map to TRBD1. The CDR3 is 15 amino acids. Germline V gene data show CDR1 as MGHDK and CDR2 as SYGVNS. The V and J ends lost 1 base and 0 bases, in that order; junction bases with no gene match: 3. The DNA of the CDR3 is TGTGCCAGCAGTGAATCGGGGACAGCCTCCTACGAGCAGTACTTC. Amino acids: CASSESGTASYEQYF.

The count of this clone is one. The J gene is TRBJ2-5, the V gene TRBV6-1, with TRBD1 matching 8 bases. Germline V gene data show CDR1 as MNHNS and CDR2 as SASEGT. The trim removed 10 bases at V and 5 bases at J, leaving 15 bases unmatched. The CDR3 is 15 amino acids. The CDR3 loop is CANSAQGAPSETQYF. The CDR3 bases are TGTGCCAATTCCGCCCAGGGGGCACCCAGTGAGACCCAGTACTTC.

V usage is TRBV30 and J usage is TRBJ1-1; D not resolved. The length of the CDR3 is 13 residues. The germline gives CDR1 GTSNPN, CDR2 SVGIG (reference sequence). The V and J ends lost 2 bases and 5 bases respectively, with 12 bases between them. The CDR3, as DNA: TGTGCCTGGAGTCCCCCCCCGCAGACTGAAGCTTTCTTT. Its protein product is CAWSPPPQTEAFF.

The gene calls are TRBV18 and TRBJ2-1; D remains ambiguous. Trimming cost V 3 bases and J 4 bases, with 4 bases left between them. Germline CDR1 and CDR2: KGHSH and LQKENI. The CDR3 consists of 12 residues. The DNA for the CDR3 is TGTGCCAGCTCACCCGTTTACAATGAGCAGTTCTTC. It yields the protein CASSPVYNEQFF.

The chain recombines TRBV4-1 with TRBJ1-2; 7 nucleotides match TRBD1. J was trimmed by 7 bases and V by 4 bases; bases with no gene match: 3. The germline V gene has CDR1 MGHRA and CDR2 YSYEKL. The CDR3 length is 12 residues. As DNA, the CDR3 is TGCGCCAGCAGCCCTACAGGGGTTGGCTACACCTTC. It translates to CASSPTGVGYTF.